The rows below give T cell receptor beta chains drawn from one sample of a study of T cell responses to AZD1222 COVID-19 vaccine. Sequencing was performed with immunoSEQ multiplex PCR; in TCRdb, only in-frame clones are kept and a portion is missing. The data show about 190,000 clones, almost 95% seen once. The sequences come from peripheral blood, collected on day 0 of AZD1222 vaccination. These receptors were obtained from an adult in good health. The CDR3 runs from the conserved cysteine through the conserved F or W. Where a row states a size, it is once, few, many or the class of an expanded clone; other rows omit it.

clone_size j_call v_call cdr3_aa
. TRBJ1-5 TRBV7-4 CRQGENQPQHF
. TRBJ1-4 TRBV2 CASSTRDSLTNEKLFF
. TRBJ1-5 TRBV19 CASRLGGDSNQPQHF
. TRBJ1-1 TRBV5-5 CASSPLRSNTEAFF
. TRBJ2-7 TRBV28 CASTGGAATYEQYF
. TRBJ1-1 TRBV6-5 CASTDYRAFF
once TRBJ2-7 TRBV18 CASSPEQGAGEQYF
. TRBJ2-7 TRBV18 CASSTGSYEQYF
. TRBJ2-7 TRBV6-5 CASGVAFYEQYF
. TRBJ1-4 TRBV18 CASSPDSTNEKLFF
few TRBJ2-7 TRBV12-3/TRBV12-4 CASKGSGGRQYF
. TRBJ1-5 TRBV2 CASQWGQGENQPQHF
. TRBJ1-4 TRBV19 CASSWRPQGASPTNEKLFF
. TRBJ2-2 TRBV4-1 CASSQHLVRGTGELFF
. TRBJ2-7 TRBV6-5 CASRRQGISYEQYF
. TRBJ1-2 TRBV6-1 CASSERDGYGYTF
. TRBJ1-1 TRBV18 CASSPRDTSAFF
. TRBJ1-4 TRBV5-1 CASSPLGTGNEKLFF
. TRBJ2-5 TRBV18 CASSTSTSGQETQYF
few TRBJ2-2 TRBV7-6 CASSLETDGGELFF
once TRBJ1-4 TRBV9 CASSVAGSNEKLFF
. TRBJ1-2 TRBV9 CASSGTSNYGYTF
. TRBJ1-3 TRBV6-1 CASSEGTGGFVGNTIYF
. TRBJ1-2 TRBV18 CASSPPSTESSYGYTF
. TRBJ1-5 TRBV6-6 CASTLGNSQPQHF
once TRBJ2-1 TRBV9 CASSVGTGSYEQFF
. TRBJ1-2 TRBV5-1 CASSLVSGEGYTF
. TRBJ2-1 TRBV5-1 CASSSTGPSYNEQFF
. TRBJ2-3 TRBV29-1 CSVAGQGADTQYF
. TRBJ2-7 TRBV18 CASSPRAYEQYF
. TRBJ1-6 TRBV6-5 CASSSNRGGNSPLHF
. TRBJ1-1 TRBV27 CASSYRGAEAFF
. TRBJ2-2 TRBV29-1 CSVGRGPGTGELFF
. TRBJ2-7 TRBV7-8 CASSLNTHHSYEQYF
. TRBJ1-2 TRBV5-5 CASTLPGEENYGYTF
. TRBJ2-3 TRBV7-2 CASSLGSGGGTDTQYF
. TRBJ2-3 TRBV28 CATDKGWETQYF
. TRBJ2-5 TRBV9 CASSVTGAFLETQYF
many TRBJ1-1 TRBV19 CASGPEAFF
. TRBJ1-2 TRBV6-5 CASSKTGIVYGYTF
. TRBJ1-2 TRBV6-1 CASSETGANGYTF
. TRBJ1-4 TRBV11-2 CASSLEAGRNEKLFF
. TRBJ2-7 TRBV4-3 CASSHGDRVSGYEQYF
. TRBJ2-1 TRBV6-6 CASNRGGPYNEQFF
few TRBJ2-3 TRBV29-1 CSVGTTSTDTQYF
. TRBJ1-1 TRBV6-5 CASTNLGGNEAFF
. TRBJ2-1 TRBV30 CAWTPSYNEQFF
. TRBJ2-7 TRBV20-1 CSEKRGIEQYF
. TRBJ2-7 TRBV6-5 CASRDLRQGAYEQYF
. TRBJ1-2 TRBV23-1 CASSQEGGQGFTNYGYTF
. TRBJ1-3 TRBV6-5 CASSRTVSGNTIYF
. TRBJ2-1 TRBV7-2 CASSLDRNSYNEQFF
. TRBJ1-3 TRBV28 CASSFWAGGSGNTIYF